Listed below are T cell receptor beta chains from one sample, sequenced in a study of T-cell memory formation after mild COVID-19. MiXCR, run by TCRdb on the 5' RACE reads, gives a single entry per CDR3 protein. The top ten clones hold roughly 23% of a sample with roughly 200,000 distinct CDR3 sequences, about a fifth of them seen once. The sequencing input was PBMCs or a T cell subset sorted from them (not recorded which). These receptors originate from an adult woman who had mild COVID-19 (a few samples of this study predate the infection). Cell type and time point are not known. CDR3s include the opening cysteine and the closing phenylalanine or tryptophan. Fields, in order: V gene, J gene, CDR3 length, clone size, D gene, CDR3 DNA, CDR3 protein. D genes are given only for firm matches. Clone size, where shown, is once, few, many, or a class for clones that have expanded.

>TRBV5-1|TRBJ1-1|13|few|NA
TGCGCCAGCAGCTGGGTGGAGAACACTGAAGCTTTCTTT
CASSWVENTEAFF
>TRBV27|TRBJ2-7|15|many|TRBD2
TGTGCCAGCAGCCAATGGGGGGGTACGCCCTACGAGCAGTACTTC
CASSQWGGTPYEQYF
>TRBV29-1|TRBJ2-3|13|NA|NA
TGCAGCGTTGGGGCCACGCGAACAGATACGCAGTATTTT
CSVGATRTDTQYF
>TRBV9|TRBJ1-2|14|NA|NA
TGTGCCAGCAGCGTAGACGGCGACAGTTATGGCTACACCTTC
CASSVDGDSYGYTF
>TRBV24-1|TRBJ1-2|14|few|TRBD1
TGTGCCACCAGTGACCCGGGACAGGCTTATGGCTACACCTTC
CATSDPGQAYGYTF
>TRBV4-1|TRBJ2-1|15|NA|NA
TGCGCCAGCAGCCATAAATGGGTGGTGGGCCGTGAGCAGTTCTTC
CASSHKWVVGREQFF
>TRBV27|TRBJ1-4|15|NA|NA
TGTGCCAGCACAGGGCAGGGAGGCGTTGGTGAAAAACTGTTTTTT
CASTGQGGVGEKLFF
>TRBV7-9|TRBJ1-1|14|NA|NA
TGTGCCAGCAGCTCCATCCTGGGGTACACTGAAGCTTTCTTT
CASSSILGYTEAFF
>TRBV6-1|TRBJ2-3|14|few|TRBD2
TGTGCCAGCCACCCCCTAGCGGACACAGATACGCAGTATTTT
CASHPLADTDTQYF
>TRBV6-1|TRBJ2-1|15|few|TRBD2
TGTGCCAGCAGACGACTAGCGGGGGATAACAATGAGCAGTTCTTC
CASRRLAGDNNEQFF
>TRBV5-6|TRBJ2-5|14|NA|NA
TGTGCCAGCAGCCCCGACAGGAGGACGGAGACCCAGTACTTC
CASSPDRRTETQYF
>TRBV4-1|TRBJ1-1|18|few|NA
TGCGCCAGCAGCCAAGTCGGGACGGGGCAGGGAGGGAACACTGAAGCTTTCTTT
CASSQVGTGQGGNTEAFF
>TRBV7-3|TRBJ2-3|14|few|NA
TGTGCCAGCAGCTTAATCGGTGGGACAGATACGCAGTATTTT
CASSLIGGTDTQYF
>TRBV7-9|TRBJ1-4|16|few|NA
TGTGCCAGCAGCCCCCTCCAAGGGGTCGCTAATGAAAAACTGTTTTTT
CASSPLQGVANEKLFF
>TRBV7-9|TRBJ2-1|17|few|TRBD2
TGTGCCAGCAGAGGAGGACTAGCGGGTATAAACTACAATGAGCAGTTCTTC
CASRGGLAGINYNEQFF
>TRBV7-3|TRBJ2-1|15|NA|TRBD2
TGTGCCAGCAGCTTGGGCGGGAGTCCTTACAATGAGCAGTTCTTC
CASSLGGSPYNEQFF
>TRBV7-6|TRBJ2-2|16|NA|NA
TGTGCCAGCAGCCGACCCTCAGGATGGGACACCGGGGAGCTGTTTTTT
CASSRPSGWDTGELFF
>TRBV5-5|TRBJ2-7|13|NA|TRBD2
TGTGCCAGCGGGCTAGCGGGCTCCTACGAGCAGTACTTC
CASGLAGSYEQYF
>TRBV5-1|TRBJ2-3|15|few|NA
TGCGCCAGCATCTCTCGTGGCGGATCCACAGATACGCAGTATTTT
CASISRGGSTDTQYF
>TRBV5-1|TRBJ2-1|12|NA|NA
TGCGCCAGCAGCTTGGCGGGGGATGAGCAGTTCTTC
CASSLAGDEQFF
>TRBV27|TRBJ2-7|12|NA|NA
TGTGCCAGCAGCGCTACTCCCTACGAGCAGTACTTC
CASSATPYEQYF
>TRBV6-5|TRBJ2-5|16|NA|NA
TGTGCCAGCACACCGATGACTAGTGGTAGAAAAGAGACCCAGTACTTC
CASTPMTSGRKETQYF
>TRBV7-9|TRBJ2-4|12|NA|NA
TGTGCCAGCAGCTTAGGTGTGGACATTCAGTACTTC
CASSLGVDIQYF
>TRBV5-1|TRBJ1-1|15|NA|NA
TGCGCCAGCAGCTTGCCGACACTGATGAACACTGAAGCTTTCTTT
CASSLPTLMNTEAFF
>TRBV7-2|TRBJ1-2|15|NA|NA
TGTGCCAGCAGCTTAGAGGCCAGGGTGGGCTATGGCTACACCTTC
CASSLEARVGYGYTF
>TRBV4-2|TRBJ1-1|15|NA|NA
TGTGCCAGCAGCCTCGAAGGCAATGGCGACACTGAAGCTTTCTTT
CASSLEGNGDTEAFF
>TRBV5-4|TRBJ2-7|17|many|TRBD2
TGTGCCAGCAGCACCGGGACTAGCGGAGGGCTTACCTACGAGCAGTACTTC
CASSTGTSGGLTYEQYF
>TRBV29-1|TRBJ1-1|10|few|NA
TGCAGCGTTGAAGTGGGCAGGGCTTTCTTT
CSVEVGRAFF
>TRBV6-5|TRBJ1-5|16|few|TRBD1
TGTGCCAGCAGCCAAAGGTCAGGGGGTCCCCCTCAGCCCCAGCATTTT
CASSQRSGGPPQPQHF
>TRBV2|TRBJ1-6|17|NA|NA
TGTGCCAGCAGTCAGGACGGACGAACACGATATAATTCACCCCTCCACTTT
CASSQDGRTRYNSPLHF
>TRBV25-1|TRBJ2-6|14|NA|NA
TGTGCCAGTAGCAGGAATTCTGGGGCCAACGTCCTGACTTTC
CASSRNSGANVLTF
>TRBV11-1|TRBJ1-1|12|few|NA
TGTGCCAGCAGCCAATGGGGCACTGAAGCTTTCTTT
CASSQWGTEAFF
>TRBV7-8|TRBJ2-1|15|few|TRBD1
TGTGCCAGCAGCCCGGACAGGGGGCCGGGGAATGAGCAGTTCTTC
CASSPDRGPGNEQFF
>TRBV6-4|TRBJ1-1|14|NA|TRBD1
TGTGCCAGCAGGAGGACAGGAGTGAACACTGAAGCTTTCTTT
CASRRTGVNTEAFF
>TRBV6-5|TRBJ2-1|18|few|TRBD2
TGTGCCAGCAGTTCCCCTATGGAGACTAGCGGAAAATCGAATGAGCAGTTCTTC
CASSSPMETSGKSNEQFF
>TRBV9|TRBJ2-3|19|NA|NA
TGTGCCAGCAGCCATCCTTCGGGCGAGGGACTTGCACCCACAGATACGCAGTATTTT
CASSHPSGEGLAPTDTQYF
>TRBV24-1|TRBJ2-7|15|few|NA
TGTGCCACCAGTGATGCCGGGACGTCCCACTACGAGCAGTACTTC
CATSDAGTSHYEQYF
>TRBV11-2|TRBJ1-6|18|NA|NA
TGTGCCAGCAGCTTAGACGCGATGGCGGGGAGGCGAAATTCACCCCTCCACTTT
CASSLDAMAGRRNSPLHF
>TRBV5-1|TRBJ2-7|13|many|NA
TGCGCCAGCAGCTTGGGAGGGGGCTACGAGCAGTACTTC
CASSLGGGYEQYF
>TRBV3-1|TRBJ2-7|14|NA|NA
TGTGCCAGCAGCCCCCGGTCCAGGTCCTACGAGCAGTACTTC
CASSPRSRSYEQYF
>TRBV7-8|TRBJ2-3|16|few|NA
TGTGCCAGCAGCTTTCGAGGGGCTATTCTCCCCGATACGCAGTATTTT
CASSFRGAILPDTQYF
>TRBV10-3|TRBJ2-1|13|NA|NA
TGTGCCATTTCCGCCGGGGCAGCCAGTGAGCAGTTCTTC
CAISAGAASEQFF
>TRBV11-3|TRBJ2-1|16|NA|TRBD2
TGTGCCAGCAGCTTCCCTCGGGGGGGCTCGTACAATGAGCAGTTCTTC
CASSFPRGGSYNEQFF
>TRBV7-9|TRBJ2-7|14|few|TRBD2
TGTGCCAGCAGCTTCGAGGGAGGGTCCTACGAGCAGTACTTC
CASSFEGGSYEQYF
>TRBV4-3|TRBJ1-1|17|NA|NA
TGCGCCAGCAGCCAAGATCCATTCGACGGGGGGGACACTGAAGCTTTCTTT
CASSQDPFDGGDTEAFF
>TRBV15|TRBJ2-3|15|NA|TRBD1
TGTGCCACCAGCACAGCGACAGGGGGAGCAGATACGCAGTATTTT
CATSTATGGADTQYF
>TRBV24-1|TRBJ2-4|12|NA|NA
TGTGCCACCAGTGAGGGGCGGGACATTCAGTACTTC
CATSEGRDIQYF
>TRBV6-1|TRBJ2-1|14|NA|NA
TGTGCCAGCATTCTAGAGCTGGGGTACAATGAGCAGTTCTTC
CASILELGYNEQFF
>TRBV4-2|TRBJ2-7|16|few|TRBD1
TGTGCCAGCAGCCCGGATCCGGGACAGGGGTTCTACGAGCAGTACTTC
CASSPDPGQGFYEQYF
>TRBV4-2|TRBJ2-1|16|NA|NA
TGTGCCAGCAGCCCAAAGGACTGGGATGATTACAATGAGCAGTTCTTC
CASSPKDWDDYNEQFF
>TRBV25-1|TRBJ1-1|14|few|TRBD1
TGTGCCAGCAGTGTAGGGGGCGGGTGGGCTGAAGCTTTCTTT
CASSVGGGWAEAFF
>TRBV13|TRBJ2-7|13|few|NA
TGTGCCAGCAGCTCCCGCTCACGCTACGAGCAGTACTTC
CASSSRSRYEQYF
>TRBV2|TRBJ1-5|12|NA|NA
TGTGCCGTTAGGGATAGCAATCAGCCCCAGCATTTT
CAVRDSNQPQHF
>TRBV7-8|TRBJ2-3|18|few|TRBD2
TGTGCCAGCAGCTGGTACGGACTAGCGAGATCTAGCACAGATACGCAGTATTTT
CASSWYGLARSSTDTQYF
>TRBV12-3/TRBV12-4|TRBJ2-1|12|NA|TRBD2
TGTGCCAGCAGCGGACTAGCAAATGAGCAGTTCTTC
CASSGLANEQFF
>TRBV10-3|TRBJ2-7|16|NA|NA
TGTGCCATCAGCGAGCCAGACAGACAAAGCCCCTACGAGCAGTACTTC
CAISEPDRQSPYEQYF
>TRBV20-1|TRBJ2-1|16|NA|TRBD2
TGCAGTGCTATCTCGGGACTAGCGGGTACCTACAATGAGCAGTTCTTC
CSAISGLAGTYNEQFF
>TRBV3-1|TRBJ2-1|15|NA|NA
TGTGCCAGCAGCCAAGCCGGGACAAAGGACAATGAGCAGTTCTTC
CASSQAGTKDNEQFF
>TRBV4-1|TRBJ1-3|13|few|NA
TGCGCCAGCAGCCAGGCGAGAGGAAACACCATATATTTT
CASSQARGNTIYF
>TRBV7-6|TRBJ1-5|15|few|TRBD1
TGTGCCAGCAGCTTAGAGACAGGGGGCGATCAGCCCCAGCATTTT
CASSLETGGDQPQHF